This T cell receptor (beta chain) was found in a study of CD8 T cells in Susac syndrome. An input of roughly 0.5 to 1 ug of RNA was subjected to reverse transcription using random hexamers. It was immunoSEQ multiplex PCR that amplified TCR beta CDR3 across 54 Vbeta and 13 Jbeta. TCRdb re-called the immunoSEQ multiplex PCR reads through MiXCR, storing one row per CDR3 protein. In the table there are 180,000 or so distinct CDR3 sequences, around 94% of which are singletons. CDR3 length: 15 residues. V dropped 0 bases and J dropped 6 bases, with 15 bases sitting between them. The V gene's germline CDR1 is SQVTM and CDR2 ANQGSEA. TCR beta sequencing covered blood CD8+ and CD4+ T cells. Controls matched for sex and age were healthy donors. It was negative isolation that provided the CD8+ and CD4+ T cells, whereas TEMRA cells were enriched by FACS.

Sequencing was carried out using CD4+ T cells from PBMCs. The TCR originated in a human donor in good health. V gene TRBV29-1 combines with J gene TRBJ2-1, with a weak D call TRBD1 (6 bases). The CDR3 DNA reads as TGCAGCGTTGAAGATCGAGCCCGGACAGTCAATGAGCAGTTCTTC. It translates to CSVEDRARTVNEQFF.